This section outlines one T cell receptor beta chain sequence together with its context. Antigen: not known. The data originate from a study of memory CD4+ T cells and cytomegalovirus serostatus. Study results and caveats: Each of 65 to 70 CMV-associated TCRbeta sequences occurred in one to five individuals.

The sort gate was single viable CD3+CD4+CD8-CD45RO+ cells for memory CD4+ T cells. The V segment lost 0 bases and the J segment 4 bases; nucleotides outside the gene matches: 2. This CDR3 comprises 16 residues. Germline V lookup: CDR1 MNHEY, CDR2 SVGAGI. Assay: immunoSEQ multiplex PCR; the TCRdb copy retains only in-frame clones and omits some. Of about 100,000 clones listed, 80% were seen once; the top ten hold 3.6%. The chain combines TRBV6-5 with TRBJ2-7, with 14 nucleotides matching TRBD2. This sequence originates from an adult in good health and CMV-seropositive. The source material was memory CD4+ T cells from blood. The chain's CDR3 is CASSYSGTSGRYEQYF. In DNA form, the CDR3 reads TGTGCCAGCAGTTACTCCGGGACTAGCGGGAGATACGAGCAGTACTTC.